The 19 T cell receptor beta chains below were found in one sample sequenced in a study of CD8+CD57+ T cells in acquired aplastic anemia. TCR beta VDJ combinations and CDR3 sequences were profiled from genomic DNA. TCRdb analysed the reads with MiXCR anew, one entry per CDR3 protein. The sample yields about 70,000 distinct CDR3 sequences, 50% to 55% seen once. Material for sequencing was sorted CD4+, CD8+, or CD8+CD57+ T cells (not recorded which) from PBMCs. The receptors derive from a human donor in good health, serving as a control.

This clonotype was counted many times. The CDR3 nucleotides are TGTGCCAGCAGCTTTGAGGGCTACGAGCAGTACTTC. This encodes CASSFEGYEQYF. This chain joins TRBV5-5 and TRBJ2-7; D is perhaps TRBD2 (5 bases). Trimming removed 2 bases at V and 3 bases at J, with 6 bases between. The germline V gene encodes CDR1 SGHKS and CDR2 YYEKEE (reference sequence). The CDR3 has 12 residues. Using reference TRBV5-5 and TRBJ2-7 for the parts outside the CDR3, the full variable domain is DAGVTQSPTHLIKTRGQQVTLRCSPISGHKSVSWYQQVLGQGPQFIFQYYEKEERGRGNFPDRFSARQFPNYSSELNVNALLLGDSALYLCASSFEGYEQYFGPGTRLTVT.

A word on this clonotype: It is likely a read error, because the conserved phenylalanine at the end of the CDR3 is missing. This chain joins TRBV24-1 and TRBJ2-5; D possibly corresponds to TRBD1 (5 bases). Per germline, CDR1 KGHDR and CDR2 SFDVKD. V gave up 3 bases and J gave up 5 bases, with 15 bases separating them. The CDR3 runs 15 residues. The CDR3 loop reads CATSDGDSPRETQYL. The CDR3 nucleotides are TGTGCCACCAGTGATGGCGACAGCCCGCGGGAGACCCAGTACCTC.

This clonotype is categorized as medium-sized. V and J are TRBV20-1 and TRBJ2-7, with 7 bases aligning to TRBD1. Germline CDR1 and CDR2: DFQATT and SNEGSKA (reference sequence). CDR3 length: 13 amino acids. Germline trimming cut 6 bases from V and 3 bases from J; bases unmatched to any gene: 8. The CDR3 loop reads CSAYTGTDYEQYF. The DNA for the CDR3 is TGCAGTGCCTACACAGGGACAGACTACGAGCAGTACTTC.

The CDR3 DNA sequence: TGTGCCAGCAGTTGGAGGGGCAGAGGTAGCTATGGCTACACCTTC. It codes for CASSWRGRGSYGYTF. The rearrangement links TRBV12-3 or TRBV12-4 to TRBJ1-2, with D possibly matching TRBD1 (5 bases). V lost 4 bases and J lost 4, with 16 bases in between. This CDR3 region has 15 residues.

This chain links TRBV9 with TRBJ1-5, with D hard to call. Per germline, CDR1 SGDLS and CDR2 YYNGEE. The CDR3 length is 14 residues. V lost 0 bases, J lost 2 bases, and 6 bases lay in between. CDR3: CASSVGKGNQPQHF. The CDR3 coding sequence is TGTGCCAGCAGCGTAGGAAAGGGCAATCAGCCCCAGCATTTT. The variable domain in full, with the rest retrieved from reference TRBV9 and TRBJ1-5, is DSGVTQTPKHLITATGQRVTLRCSPRSGDLSVYWYQQSLDQGLQFLIQYYNGEERAKGNILERFSAQQFPDLHSELNLSSLELGDSALYFCASSVGKGNQPQHFGDGTRLSIL.

This clonotype was observed many times. The chain employs TRBV27 and TRBJ2-4, with unresolved D. CDR3 length: 13 amino acids. Between the trimmed V and J ends, which lost 0 bases and 3 bases, there was a span of 3 bases. Germline V CDR1 and CDR2: MNHEY, SMNVEV (reference sequence). Here the CDR3 reads CASSLSVKNIQYF. In nucleotides, the CDR3 is TGTGCCAGCAGTTTATCGGTCAAAAACATTCAGTACTTC.

The genes are TRBV12-3 or TRBV12-4 and TRBJ1-1; D is undetermined. This CDR3 has 16 residues. Trimming took off 8 bases at V and 3 bases at J, with 22 bases between the two ends. The CDR3 nucleotides are TGTGCCAGCCTCACCGGGGTTGGGAGTATGGACACTGAAGCTTTCTTT. This codes for CASLTGVGSMDTEAFF.

Note on this clonotype: One end of the junction does not line up with germline, which may come from a read error. This chain connects TRBV7-9 to TRBJ1-2; D gene ambiguous. The CDR3 spans 11 residues. Looked up from germline, CDR1 is SEHNR and CDR2 is FQNEAQ (reference sequence). CDR3 coding DNA: TGCGCCAGCAGCCATCTCGGTGGCTACACCTTC. This translates into CASSHLGGYTF.

The rearrangement links TRBV24-1 to TRBJ1-5, with 8 bases identical to TRBD1. This CDR3 region has 15 residues. CDR1 is KGHDR, CDR2 SFDVKD, per germline. V lost 2 bases to trimming and J lost 9 bases; unmatched junction nucleotides: 8. The CDR3 region has the DNA TGTGCCACCAGTGATTCTGGACAGGGATGGGTGCCCCAGCATTTT. Amino acid sequence: CATSDSGQGWVPQHF.

In this sample, this clonotype turned up many times. V usage is TRBV7-6 and J usage is TRBJ2-1; 7 nucleotides align to TRBD2. The germline V gene has CDR1 SGHVS and CDR2 FNYEAQ. The CDR3 is 15 residues long. The V and J ends lost 0 bases and 10 bases, in that order; junction bases with no gene match: 9. CDR3 region: CASSLAPSGLVEQFF. CDR3 coding DNA: TGTGCCAGCAGCTTAGCACCTAGCGGCCTTGTGGAGCAGTTCTTC.

This chain links TRBV20-1 with TRBJ1-2; D is possibly TRBD1 (5 bases). The CDR3 is 14 amino acids. V was pared by 3 bases and J by 1 base, with 12 bases between. Germline loops: CDR1 DFQATT, CDR2 SNEGSKA (reference sequence). The CDR3 here is CSASRRGDNYGYTF. In DNA form, the CDR3 reads TGCAGTGCTAGCCGCCGGGGGGATAACTATGGCTACACCTTC.

This clonotype turned up a few times. This chain uses TRBV20-1 with TRBJ1-2; TRBD1 might be the D (6 bases). The germline CDR1 and CDR2 sequences are DFQATT and SNEGSKA (reference sequence). Between the trimmed V and J ends, which lost 4 bases and 0 bases, there was a span of 12 bases. The CDR3 has 14 residues. CDR3 protein: CSAISTGTNYGYTF. In DNA, the CDR3 is TGCAGTGCTATCTCCACAGGGACTAACTATGGCTACACCTTC.

There are a few counts of this clonotype. The V call is TRBV24-1, the J call TRBJ2-7; no clear D gene. Germline loops: CDR1 KGHDR, CDR2 SFDVKD. V was shortened by 1 base and J by 2 bases, with 5 bases between the two germline ends. The CDR3 is made up of 13 amino acids. The CDR3 is CATSDLGTYEQYF. In DNA, the CDR3 is TGTGCCACCAGTGATTTAGGCACCTACGAGCAGTACTTC.

This clonotype was seen at least ten times. The J gene is TRBJ2-1, the V gene TRBV6-4, with TRBD2 identical over 11 bases. Per the germline V gene, CDR1 is MRHNA and CDR2 is SNTAGT. V lost 4 bases to trimming and J lost 8 bases; unmatched junction nucleotides: 4. The CDR3 is 14 amino acids. The CDR3 spells CASSAGTSGDEQFF. The CDR3, as DNA: TGTGCCAGCAGTGCCGGGACTAGCGGCGATGAGCAGTTCTTC.

The V call is TRBV10-3, the J call TRBJ2-2, with D unresolved. This CDR3 is 12 amino acids long. V shed 10 bases and J shed 3 bases, with 9 bases lying between them. Germline CDR1 ENHRY, CDR2 SYGVKD. CDR3 sequence (DNA): TGTGCCAGCCGGACCTACACCGGGGAGCTGTTTTTT. Translated, it gives CASRTYTGELFF.

The chain has TRBV24-1 and TRBJ2-3, with 10 bases fitting TRBD1. From germline, CDR1 is KGHDR and CDR2 SFDVKD. The CDR3 totals 16 residues. V shed 3 bases, J shed 0 bases, and the junction held 2 bases outside the gene matches. The CDR3 sequence: CATSDPTGGSTDTQYF. The CDR3 bases are TGTGCCACCAGTGATCCGACAGGGGGCAGCACAGATACGCAGTATTTT.

This chain connects TRBV5-6 to TRBJ2-7; a weak D match, TRBD2 (5 bases). Germline assignment: CDR1 SGHDT and CDR2 YYEEEE. Deletions cut 4 bases from V and 3 bases from J, with 20 bases between. The length of the CDR3 is 16 residues. The CDR3 protein is CASSPSLGRRSYEQYF. The CDR3 nucleotides are TGTGCCAGCAGCCCCTCCCTAGGGCGGAGGAGCTACGAGCAGTACTTC. The complete variable domain, with remaining parts taken from reference TRBV5-6 and TRBJ2-7, reads DAGVTQSPTHLIKTRGQQVTLRCSPKSGHDTVSWYQQALGQGPQFIFQYYEEEERQRGNFPDRFSGHQFPNYSSELNVNALLLGDSALYLCASSPSLGRRSYEQYFGPGTRLTVT.

CDR3 in DNA: TGTGCCACCAAGGCAGAGGGTGAGCAGTTCTTC. Protein product: CATKAEGEQFF. The chain carries TRBV24-1 and TRBJ2-1; D might be TRBD2 (5 bases). V lost 8 bases and J lost 9, with 10 bases in between. The CDR3 has 11 residues. Germline V gives CDR1 KGHDR, CDR2 SFDVKD.

By frequency in the sample, this clonotype is medium-sized (0.01 to 0.1%). CDR3 loop: CAISESGGYEQYF. The CDR3 DNA reads TGTGCCATCAGTGAGTCAGGGGGGTACGAGCAGTACTTC. The chain links TRBV10-3 to TRBJ2-7; D is perhaps TRBD1 or TRBD2 (6 bases each). Germline V gives CDR1 ENHRY, CDR2 SYGVKD. The CDR3 sequence is 13 residues long. Trimming pared 0 bases from V and 4 bases from J, leaving 7 bases between.